These 9 T cell receptor beta chains were sequenced from one sample in a study of blood T cell repertoires in COVID-19. Sequencing used immunoSEQ multiplex PCR; TCRdb keeps in-frame clones, though not all of them. The data show 90,000 or so clones, about 90% seen once. The sequencing input was peripheral blood. The receptors come from an older man with acute or convalescent COVID-19.

The CDR3 DNA reads as TGTGCCAGCAGCTTCGGGACAGGGGGCAGTTTCGGGGCTGAAGCTTTCTTT. Its translation: CASSFGTGGSFGAEAFF. The chain recombines TRBV5-6 with TRBJ1-1; TRBD1 agrees at 12 bases. CDR1 is SGHDT and CDR2 is YYEEEE in the germline V gene. The CDR3 is made up of 17 amino acids. The trim removed 2 bases at V and 6 bases at J, leaving 11 bases unmatched.

The V gene is TRBV3-1 (or the pseudogene TRBV3-2), the J gene TRBJ1-1; tentative D call: TRBD1 (5 bases). CDR1 is LGHDT, CDR2 YNNKEL, per germline (reference sequence). The CDR3 is 14 amino acids. The V and J ends lost 1 base and 1 base respectively, with 7 bases between them. The CDR3 protein is CASSQGGANTEAFF. CDR3 in DNA: TGTGCCAGCAGCCAAGGGGGCGCGAACACTGAAGCTTTCTTT.

This rearrangement joins TRBV18 to TRBJ1-1, with D tentatively TRBD1 (5 bases). Trimming stripped 4 bases from V and 0 bases from J, with 15 bases between. CDR1 and CDR2 (germline): KGHSH, LQKENI. The CDR3 is made up of 16 amino acids. Here the CDR3 reads CASSRRQTDMNTEAFF. CDR3 nucleotide sequence: TGTGCCAGCTCACGGCGACAGACAGATATGAACACTGAAGCTTTCTTT.

The chain combines TRBV3-1 (or the pseudogene TRBV3-2) with TRBJ1-3; D is unclear. The CDR3 is 13 amino acids. Germline values: CDR1 LGHDT, CDR2 YNNKEL (reference sequence). V was shortened by 5 bases and J by 0 bases, with 5 bases between the two germline ends. CDR3 bases: TGTGCCAGCAGCTGGAGCTCTGGAAACACCATATATTTT. Its translation: CASSWSSGNTIYF.

The V and J genes are TRBV5-1 and TRBJ2-3; tentatively, D is TRBD2 (5 bases). The ends were cut back, 6 bases at V and 4 bases at J, with 21 bases in the middle. Germline assignment: CDR1 SGHRS and CDR2 YFSETQ. The CDR3 runs to 16 residues. The CDR3 spells CASIGDGAGGADTQYF. CDR3 DNA sequence: TGCGCCAGCATAGGCGACGGCGCCGGAGGAGCAGATACGCAGTATTTT. Full variable domain (outside the CDR3, taken from reference TRBV5-1 and TRBJ2-3): KAGVTQTPRYLIKTRGQQVTLSCSPISGHRSVSWYQQTPGQGLQFLFEYFSETQRNKGNFPGRFSGRQFSNSRSEMNVSTLELGDSALYLCASIGDGAGGADTQYFGPGTRLTVL.

The rearrangement joins TRBV5-1 to TRBJ2-7; 7 nucleotides match TRBD1. Losses at the gene ends were 4 bases for V and 0 bases for J; bases not matched to a gene: 10. The CDR3 extends over 16 amino acids. Germline-derived CDR1 and CDR2 are SGHRS and YFSETQ. CDR3 sequence (DNA): TGCGCCAGCAGCCCGGGACAGTCCGGTAGCTCCTACGAGCAGTACTTC. Its translation is CASSPGQSGSSYEQYF.

The rearrangement uses TRBV3-1 (or the pseudogene TRBV3-2) and TRBJ2-7; D possibly corresponds to TRBD2 (5 bases). V lost 6 bases and J 0 bases, leaving 15 bases between the germline ends. This CDR3 comprises 15 residues. Germline values: CDR1 LGHDT, CDR2 YNNKEL (reference sequence). The CDR3 DNA is TGTGCCAGCAGTCCTCCGGGATCCTTCTCCTACGAGCAGTACTTC. It specifies CASSPPGSFSYEQYF.

V usage is TRBV19 and J usage is TRBJ1-5; 8 bases match TRBD1. The ends lost 3 bases at V and 4 bases at J; junction bases unmatched: 8. The germline V gene encodes CDR1 LNHDA and CDR2 SQIVND (reference sequence). The CDR3 covers 16 residues. The CDR3 is CASSMVDRGKNQPQHF. As DNA, the CDR3 is TGTGCCAGTAGTATGGTAGACAGGGGAAAAAATCAGCCCCAGCATTTT.

This clone showed up just a few times. The chain is built from TRBV12-3 or TRBV12-4 and TRBJ1-5, with a possible D match to TRBD1 (5 bases). Trimming cost V 5 bases and J 15 bases, with 17 bases left between them. The CDR3 is 12 amino acids. The CDR3 coding sequence is TGTGCCAGCAGTATCGCCGCGGGGGTCCTGCATTTT. Protein sequence: CASSIAAGVLHF.